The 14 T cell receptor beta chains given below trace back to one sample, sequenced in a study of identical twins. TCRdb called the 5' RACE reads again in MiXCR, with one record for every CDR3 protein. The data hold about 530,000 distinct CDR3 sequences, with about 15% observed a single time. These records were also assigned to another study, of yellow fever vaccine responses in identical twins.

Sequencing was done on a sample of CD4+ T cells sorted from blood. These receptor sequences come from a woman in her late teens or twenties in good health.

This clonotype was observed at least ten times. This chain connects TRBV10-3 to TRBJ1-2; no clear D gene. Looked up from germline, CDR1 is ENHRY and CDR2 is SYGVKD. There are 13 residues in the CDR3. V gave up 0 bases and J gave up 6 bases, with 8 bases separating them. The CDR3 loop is CAISESGPNGYTF. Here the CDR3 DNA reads TGTGCCATCAGTGAGTCTGGCCCAAATGGCTACACCTTC.

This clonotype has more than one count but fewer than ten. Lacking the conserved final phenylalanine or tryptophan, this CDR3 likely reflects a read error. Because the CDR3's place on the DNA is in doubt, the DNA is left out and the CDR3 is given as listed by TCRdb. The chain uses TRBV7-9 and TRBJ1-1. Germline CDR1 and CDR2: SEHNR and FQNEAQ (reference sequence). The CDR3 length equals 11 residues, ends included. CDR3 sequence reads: CASSSQELGPS.

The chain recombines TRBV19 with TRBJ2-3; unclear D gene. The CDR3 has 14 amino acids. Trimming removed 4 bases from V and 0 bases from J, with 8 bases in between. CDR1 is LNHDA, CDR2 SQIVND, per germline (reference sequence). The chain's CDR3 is CASSNSRSTDTQYF. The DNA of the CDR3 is TGTGCCAGTAGTAATAGTAGGAGCACAGATACGCAGTATTTT.

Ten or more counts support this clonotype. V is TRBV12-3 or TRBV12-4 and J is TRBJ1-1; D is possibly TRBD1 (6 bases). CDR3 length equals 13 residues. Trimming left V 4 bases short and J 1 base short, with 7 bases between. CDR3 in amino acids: CASSWGQNTEAFF. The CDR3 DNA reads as TGTGCCAGCAGTTGGGGACAGAACACTGAAGCTTTCTTT.

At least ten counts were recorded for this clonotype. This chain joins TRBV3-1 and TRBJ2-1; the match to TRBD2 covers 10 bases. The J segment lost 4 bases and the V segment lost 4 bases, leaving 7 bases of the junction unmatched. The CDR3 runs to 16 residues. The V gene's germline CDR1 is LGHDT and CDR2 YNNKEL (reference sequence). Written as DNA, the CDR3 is TGTGCCAGCAGCCCCTTACTAGCGGGACCTTACAATGAGCAGTTCTTC. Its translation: CASSPLLAGPYNEQFF.

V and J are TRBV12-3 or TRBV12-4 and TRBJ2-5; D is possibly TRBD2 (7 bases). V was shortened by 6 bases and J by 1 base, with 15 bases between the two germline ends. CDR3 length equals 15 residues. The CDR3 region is CASSPARGGQETQYF. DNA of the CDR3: TGTGCCAGCAGCCCGGCTAGGGGGGGCCAAGAGACCCAGTACTTC.

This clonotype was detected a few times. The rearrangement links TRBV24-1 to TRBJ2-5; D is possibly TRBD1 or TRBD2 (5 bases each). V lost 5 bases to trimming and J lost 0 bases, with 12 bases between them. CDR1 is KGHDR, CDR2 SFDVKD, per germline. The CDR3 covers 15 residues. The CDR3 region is CATSAYPGHQETQYF. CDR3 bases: TGTGCCACCAGTGCCTACCCGGGACACCAAGAGACCCAGTACTTC.

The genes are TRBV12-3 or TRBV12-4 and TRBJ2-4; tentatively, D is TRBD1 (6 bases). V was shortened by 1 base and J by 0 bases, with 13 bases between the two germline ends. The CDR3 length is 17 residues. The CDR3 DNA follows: TGTGCCAGCAGTTTAGATAGGACAGATCTAGCCAAAAACATTCAGTACTTC. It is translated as CASSLDRTDLAKNIQYF.

The CDR3 spells CASSLEGPGIGEQYF. The CDR3 DNA reads TGTGCCAGCAGCTTAGAAGGACCGGGAATAGGGGAGCAGTACTTC. The rearrangement joins TRBV7-2 to TRBJ2-7; perhaps TRBD2 as D (5 bases). This CDR3 is built from 15 residues. Trimming stripped 1 base from V and 7 bases from J, with 17 bases between. CDR1 is SGHTA, CDR2 FQGNSA, per germline.

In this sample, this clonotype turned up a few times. CDR3 protein: CASSLGTIPQNEQFF. As DNA, the CDR3 is TGCGCCAGCAGCCTAGGGACTATCCCCCAAAATGAGCAGTTCTTC. This chain joins TRBV5-1 and TRBJ2-1; TRBD2 matches 7 bases. CDR3 size: 15 residues. Trimming at V came to 4 bases and at J to 7 bases, leaving 11 bases not matched to a gene. Germline CDR1 SGHRS, CDR2 YFSETQ.

This CDR3 is CASLGQDNTGELFF. In DNA form, the CDR3 reads TGTGCCAGCCTTGGACAGGATAACACCGGGGAGCTGTTTTTT. The chain uses TRBV6-1 and TRBJ2-2; TRBD1 agrees at 7 bases. CDR1 MNHNS and CDR2 SASEGT come from the germline V gene. The CDR3 sequence is 14 residues long. With V trimmed by 8 bases and J by 2 bases, 5 bases remained unmatched.

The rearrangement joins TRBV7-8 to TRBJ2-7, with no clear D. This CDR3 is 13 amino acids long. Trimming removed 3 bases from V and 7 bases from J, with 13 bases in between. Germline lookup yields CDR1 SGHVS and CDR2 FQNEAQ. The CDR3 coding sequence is TGTGCCAGCAGCTTGGGCCCCCCTGGGGAGCAGTACGTC. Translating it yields CASSLGPPGEQYV.

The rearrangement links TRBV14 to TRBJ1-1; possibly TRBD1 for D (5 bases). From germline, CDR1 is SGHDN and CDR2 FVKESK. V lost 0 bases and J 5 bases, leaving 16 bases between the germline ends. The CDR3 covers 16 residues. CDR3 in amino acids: CASSQDVGRERTEAFF. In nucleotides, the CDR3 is TGTGCCAGCAGCCAAGACGTTGGCAGGGAGAGGACTGAAGCTTTCTTT.

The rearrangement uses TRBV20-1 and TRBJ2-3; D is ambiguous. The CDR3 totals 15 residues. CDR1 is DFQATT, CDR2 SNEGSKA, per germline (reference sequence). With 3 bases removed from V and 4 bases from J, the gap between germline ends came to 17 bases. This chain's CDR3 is CSASPSPWDSDTQYF. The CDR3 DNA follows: TGCAGTGCTAGTCCGAGTCCATGGGATTCAGATACGCAGTATTTT.